The 3 T cell receptor beta chains given below trace back to one sample, sequenced in a study of regulatory T cells in long-lasting Graves disease. Libraries of TCR beta came from iRepertoire HTBI primers plus Arm-PCR of CDR3 regions. A single record per CDR3 protein comes from TCRdb applying MiXCR to the multiplex PCR reads. Among more than 300,000 distinct CDR3 sequences, about 11% were seen once, and the ten largest hold approximately 19%. Time point indicated: newly diagnosed GD, antithyroid drugs for less than 3 months. Following extraction of RNA from PBMCs, that RNA was used to make the TCR library. In addition, the sample was reused for a study of T cells in Graves' hyperthyroidism and ophthalmopathy.

Sequencing was performed on peripheral blood mononuclear cells (PBMCs), taken at new diagnosis, from a patient treated with antithyroid drugs. These receptors were collected from a woman aged 18-29 years with Graves disease.

The genes are TRBV29-1 and TRBJ2-1; no definite D call. This CDR3 is built from 11 residues. V lost 4 bases and J lost 14, with 15 bases in between. Per germline, CDR1 SQVTM and CDR2 ANQGSEA. The CDR3 nucleotides are TGCAGCGTTGTCCTGCGCGGAACTAAGTTCTTC. Protein product: CSVVLRGTKFF.

In the case of this clonotype: A single base separates this from a much larger clone, so it may be a read error. The rearrangement joins TRBV12-3 or TRBV12-4 to TRBJ1-5, with 10 bases lining up with TRBD1. The CDR3 is 16 amino acids. V shed 5 bases and J 5 bases; nucleotides not matched to a gene: 9. The chain's CDR3 is CASSDTVTGGDQPQHF. In DNA form, the CDR3 reads TGTGCCAGCAGTGATACCGTGACAGGGGGCGATCAGCCCCAGCATTTT.

V is TRBV6-2 or TRBV6-3 and J is TRBJ1-5; 9 nucleotides align to TRBD1. The CDR3 loop spans 16 amino acids. The junction had 8 bases not matched to a gene; V was cut back by 5 bases and J by 3 bases. In germline, CDR1 is MNHEY, CDR2 SVGEGT. In DNA form, the CDR3 reads TGTGCCAGCAGTCCCCTTTGGACAGGGGACAATCAGCCCCAGCATTTT. As protein: CASSPLWTGDNQPQHF.